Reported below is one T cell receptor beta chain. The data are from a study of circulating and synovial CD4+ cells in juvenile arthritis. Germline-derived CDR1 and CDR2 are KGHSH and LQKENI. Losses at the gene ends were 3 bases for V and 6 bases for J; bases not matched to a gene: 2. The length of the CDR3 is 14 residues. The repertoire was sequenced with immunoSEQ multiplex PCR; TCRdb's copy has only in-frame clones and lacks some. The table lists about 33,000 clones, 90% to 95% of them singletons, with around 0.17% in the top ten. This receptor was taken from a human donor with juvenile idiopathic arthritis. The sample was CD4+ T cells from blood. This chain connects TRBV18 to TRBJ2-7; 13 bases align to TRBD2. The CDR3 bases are TGTGCCAGCTCACCCGGGACTAGCGGGACCGAGCAGTACTTC. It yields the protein CASSPGTSGTEQYF.